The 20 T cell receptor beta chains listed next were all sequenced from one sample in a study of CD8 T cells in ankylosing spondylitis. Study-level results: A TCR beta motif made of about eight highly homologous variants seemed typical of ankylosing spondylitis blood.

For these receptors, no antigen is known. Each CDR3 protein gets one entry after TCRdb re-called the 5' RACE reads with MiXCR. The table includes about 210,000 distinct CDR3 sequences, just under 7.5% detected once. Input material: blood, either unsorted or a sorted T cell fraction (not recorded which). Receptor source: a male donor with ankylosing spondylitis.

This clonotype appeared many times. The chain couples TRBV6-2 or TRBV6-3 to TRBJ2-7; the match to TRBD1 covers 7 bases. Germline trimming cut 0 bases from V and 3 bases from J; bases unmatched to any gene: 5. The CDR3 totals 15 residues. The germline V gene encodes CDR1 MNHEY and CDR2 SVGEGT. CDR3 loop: CASSYSTGTVYEQYF. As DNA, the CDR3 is TGTGCCAGCAGTTACTCGACAGGGACAGTCTACGAGCAGTACTTC.

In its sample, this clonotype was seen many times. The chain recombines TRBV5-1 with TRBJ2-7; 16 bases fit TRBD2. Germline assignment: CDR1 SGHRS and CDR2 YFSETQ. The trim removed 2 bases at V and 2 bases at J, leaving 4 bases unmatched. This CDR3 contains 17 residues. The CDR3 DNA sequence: TGCGCCAGCAGCTTCGGGACTAGCGGGAGGGCTACCTACGAGCAGTACTTC. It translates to CASSFGTSGRATYEQYF.

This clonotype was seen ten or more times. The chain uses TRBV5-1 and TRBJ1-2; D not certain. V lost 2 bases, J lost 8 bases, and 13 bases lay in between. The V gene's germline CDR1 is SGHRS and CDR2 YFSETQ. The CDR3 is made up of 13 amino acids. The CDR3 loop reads CASSFAGSEGYTF. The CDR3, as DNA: TGCGCCAGCAGCTTCGCAGGCTCGGAGGGCTACACCTTC.

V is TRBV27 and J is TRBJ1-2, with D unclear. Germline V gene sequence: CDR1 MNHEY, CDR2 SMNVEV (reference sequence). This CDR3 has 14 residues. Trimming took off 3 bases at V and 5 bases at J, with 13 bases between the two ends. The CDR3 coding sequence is TGTGCCAGCAGTTTCGCCACCCCGGGGTATGGCTACACCTTC. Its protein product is CASSFATPGYGYTF.

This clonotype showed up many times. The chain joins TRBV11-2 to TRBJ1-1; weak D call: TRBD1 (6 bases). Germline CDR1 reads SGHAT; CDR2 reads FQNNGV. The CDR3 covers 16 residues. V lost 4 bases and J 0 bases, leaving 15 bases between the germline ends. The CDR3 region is CASSWEQGVLNTEAFF. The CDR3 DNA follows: TGTGCCAGCAGCTGGGAACAGGGAGTCTTGAACACTGAAGCTTTCTTT.

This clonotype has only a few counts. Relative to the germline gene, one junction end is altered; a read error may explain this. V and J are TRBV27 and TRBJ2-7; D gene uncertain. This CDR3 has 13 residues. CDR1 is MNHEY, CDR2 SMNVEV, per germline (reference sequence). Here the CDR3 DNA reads TGTGCCAGCAGTTTCTCGCCTCCATACGGGCAGTACTTC. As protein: CASSFSPPYGQYF.

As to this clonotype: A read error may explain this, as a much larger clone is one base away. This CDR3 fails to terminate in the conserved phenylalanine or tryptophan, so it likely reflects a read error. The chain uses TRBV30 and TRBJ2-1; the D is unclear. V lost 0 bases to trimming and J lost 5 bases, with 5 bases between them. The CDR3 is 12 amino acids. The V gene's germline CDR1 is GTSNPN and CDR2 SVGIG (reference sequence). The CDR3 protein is CAWSVRHNEQFL. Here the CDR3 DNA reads TGTGCCTGGAGTGTAAGGCACAATGAGCAGTTCCTC.

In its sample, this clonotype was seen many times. The CDR3 DNA reads TGTGCCACCGGTCAGGGTGAAAAACTGTTTTTT. Translation: CATGQGEKLFF. The chain combines TRBV10-3 with TRBJ1-4, with TRBD1 as a possible D gene (5 bases). Trimming removed 10 bases at V and 7 bases at J, with 10 bases between. CDR1 and CDR2 (germline): ENHRY, SYGVKD. The CDR3 spans 11 residues.

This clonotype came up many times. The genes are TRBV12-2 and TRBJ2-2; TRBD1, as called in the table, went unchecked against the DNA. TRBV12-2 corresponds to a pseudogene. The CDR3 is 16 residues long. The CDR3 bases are TGTGCAAGTCGCCCTAGACAGGGGGCAAACACCGGGGAGCTGTTTTTT. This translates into CASRPRQGANTGELFF.

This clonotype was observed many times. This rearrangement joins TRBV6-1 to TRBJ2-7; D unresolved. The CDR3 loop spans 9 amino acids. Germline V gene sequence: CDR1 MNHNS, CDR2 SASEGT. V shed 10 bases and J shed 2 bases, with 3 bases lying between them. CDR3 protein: CATAYEQYF. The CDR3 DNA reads TGTGCCACCGCCTACGAGCAGTACTTC.

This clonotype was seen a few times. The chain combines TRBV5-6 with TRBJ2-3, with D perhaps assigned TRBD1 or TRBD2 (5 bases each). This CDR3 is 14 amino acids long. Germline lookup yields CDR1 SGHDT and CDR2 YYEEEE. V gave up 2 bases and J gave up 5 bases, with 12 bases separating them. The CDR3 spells CASSLMVGRDTQYF. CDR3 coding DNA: TGTGCCAGCAGCTTAATGGTGGGACGAGATACGCAGTATTTT.

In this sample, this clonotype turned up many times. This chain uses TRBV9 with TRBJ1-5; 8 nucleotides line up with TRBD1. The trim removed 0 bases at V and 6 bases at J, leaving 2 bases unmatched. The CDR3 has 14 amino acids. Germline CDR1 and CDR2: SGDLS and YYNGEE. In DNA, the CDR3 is TGTGCCAGCAGCGTAGGGGACAGGAGTCAGCCCCAGCATTTT. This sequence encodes CASSVGDRSQPQHF.

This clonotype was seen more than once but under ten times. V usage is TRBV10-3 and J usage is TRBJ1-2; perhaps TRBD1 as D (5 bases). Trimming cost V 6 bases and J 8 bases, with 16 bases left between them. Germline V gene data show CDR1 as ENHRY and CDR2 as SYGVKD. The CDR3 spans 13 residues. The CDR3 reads CAIRSGEPIGYTF. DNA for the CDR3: TGTGCCATCAGGTCGGGGGAACCGATCGGCTACACCTTC.

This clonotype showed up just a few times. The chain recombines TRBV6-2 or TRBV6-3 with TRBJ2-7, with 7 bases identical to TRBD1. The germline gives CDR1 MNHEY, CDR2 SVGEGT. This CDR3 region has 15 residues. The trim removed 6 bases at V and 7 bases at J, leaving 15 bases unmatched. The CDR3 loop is CASSQGTVESGEQYF. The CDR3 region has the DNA TGTGCCAGCAGCCAAGGGACAGTTGAATCAGGGGAGCAGTACTTC.

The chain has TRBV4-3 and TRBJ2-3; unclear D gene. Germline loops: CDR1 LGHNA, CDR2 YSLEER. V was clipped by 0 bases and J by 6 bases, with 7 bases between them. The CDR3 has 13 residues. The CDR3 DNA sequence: TGCGCCAGCAGCCAAGATGTGCGGGATACGCAGTATTTT. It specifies CASSQDVRDTQYF.

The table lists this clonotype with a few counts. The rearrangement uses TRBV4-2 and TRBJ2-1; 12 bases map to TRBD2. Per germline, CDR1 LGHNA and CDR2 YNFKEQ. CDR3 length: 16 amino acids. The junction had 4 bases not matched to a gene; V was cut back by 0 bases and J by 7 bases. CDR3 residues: CASSQDLLAGGNEQFF. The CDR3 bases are TGTGCCAGCAGCCAAGATCTGCTAGCGGGGGGGAATGAGCAGTTCTTC.

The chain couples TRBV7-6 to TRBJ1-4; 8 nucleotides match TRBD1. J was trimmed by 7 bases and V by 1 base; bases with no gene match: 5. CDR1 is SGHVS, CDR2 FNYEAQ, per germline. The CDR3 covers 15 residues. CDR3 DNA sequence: TGTGCCAGCAGCTTAGAAAGGACAGGGCCTGAAAAACTGTTTTTT. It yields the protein CASSLERTGPEKLFF. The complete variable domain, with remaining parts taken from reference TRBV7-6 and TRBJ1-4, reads GAGVSQSPRYKVTKRGQDVALRCDPISGHVSLYWYRQALGQGPEFLTYFNYEAQQDKSGLPNDRFSAERPEGSISTLTIQRTEQRDSAMYRCASSLERTGPEKLFFGSGTQLSVL.

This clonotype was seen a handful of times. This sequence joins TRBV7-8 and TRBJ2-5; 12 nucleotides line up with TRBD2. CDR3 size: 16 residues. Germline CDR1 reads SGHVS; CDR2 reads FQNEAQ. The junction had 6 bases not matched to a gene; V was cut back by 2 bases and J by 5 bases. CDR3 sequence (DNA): TGTGCCAGCAGCTTACTAGCGGGAGGGATCAAGGAGACCCAGTACTTC. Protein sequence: CASSLLAGGIKETQYF.

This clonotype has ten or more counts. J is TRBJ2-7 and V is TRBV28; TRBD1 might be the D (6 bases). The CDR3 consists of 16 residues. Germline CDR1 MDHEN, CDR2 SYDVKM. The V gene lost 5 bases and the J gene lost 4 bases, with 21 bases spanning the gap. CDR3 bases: TGTGCCAGCAGTGAGTACAGGGATTCCAGAGCATACGAGCAGTACTTC. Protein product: CASSEYRDSRAYEQYF.

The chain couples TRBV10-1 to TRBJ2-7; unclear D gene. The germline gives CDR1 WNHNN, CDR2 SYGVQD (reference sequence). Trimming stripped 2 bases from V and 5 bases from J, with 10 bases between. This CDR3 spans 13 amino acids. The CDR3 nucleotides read TGCGCCAGCAGTGAGACAATGAACGACGAGCAGTACTTC. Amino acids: CASSETMNDEQYF.